This TCR beta chain was found in a study of HIV-infected patients and healthy controls. Each CDR3 protein is one row after TCRdb ran MiXCR on the 5' RACE reads. The table has around 62,000 distinct CDR3 sequences, around 21% seen once; the top ten hold approximately 1.5%. This clonotype was seen ten or more times. Input material: CD4+ T cells from blood. This clonotype originated in a human donor in good health.

This CDR3 is CASSLSGGRSGANVLTF. CDR3 nucleotides: TGTGCCAGCAGCTTGTCAGGCGGGAGGTCTGGGGCCAACGTCCTGACTTTC. The chain employs TRBV7-3 and TRBJ2-6; 8 nucleotides align to TRBD2. J was trimmed by 1 base and V by 3 bases; bases with no gene match: 5. The length of the CDR3 is 17 residues. Germline V gene data show CDR1 as SGHTA and CDR2 as FQGTGA.